Described below is a single T cell receptor beta chain sequence and its context. Its specificity is unknown. The PCR contained 60 Vbeta and 13 Jbeta primers. Here immunoSEQ multiplex PCR was the method, and the copy in TCRdb shows in-frame clones only, minus some. The sample holds fewer than 150,000 clones; 70% to 75% are singletons and the top ten take less than 4%. These data originate in a study of cytomegalovirus exposure and HLA in healthy donors. The CDR3 has 11 amino acids. The V gene's germline CDR1 is DFQATT and CDR2 SNEGSKA (reference sequence). Trimming left V 2 bases short and J 4 bases short, with 6 bases between. The study's findings and limits: In a later analysis, donors in an Asian-associated ancestry cluster reportedly had fewer N-insertions in productive TCRs than the cohort mean. Upon later analysis, TCR association rates were observed to vary by HLA locus, being highest for DRB1 and lowest for HLA-C. Confirmation was obtained in vitro that a few CMV-associated chains are specific for CMV antigens.

The chain employs TRBV20-1 and TRBJ2-7, with D hard to call. Sequencing was performed on PBMCs. This TCR was sampled from a man aged 30-40 years in good health and CMV-seronegative. The DNA of the CDR3 is TGCAGTGCTAGACCATCATACGAGCAGTACTTC. This encodes CSARPSYEQYF.